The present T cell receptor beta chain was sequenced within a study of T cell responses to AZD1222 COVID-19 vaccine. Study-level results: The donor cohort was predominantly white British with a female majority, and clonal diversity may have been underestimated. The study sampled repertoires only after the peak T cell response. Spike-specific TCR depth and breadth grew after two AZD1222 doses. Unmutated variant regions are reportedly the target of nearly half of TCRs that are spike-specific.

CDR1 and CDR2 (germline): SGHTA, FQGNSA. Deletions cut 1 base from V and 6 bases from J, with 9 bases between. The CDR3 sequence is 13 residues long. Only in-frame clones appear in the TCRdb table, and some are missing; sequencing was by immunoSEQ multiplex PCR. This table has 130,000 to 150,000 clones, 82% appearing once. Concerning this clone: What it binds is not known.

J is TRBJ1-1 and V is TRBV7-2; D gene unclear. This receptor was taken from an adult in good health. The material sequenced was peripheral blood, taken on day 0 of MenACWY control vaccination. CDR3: CASSLGWGAEAFF. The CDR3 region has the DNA TGTGCCAGCAGCTTAGGGTGGGGTGCTGAAGCTTTCTTT.